The rows below give T cell receptor beta chains drawn from one sample of a study of blood T cell repertoires in COVID-19. This table comes from immunoSEQ multiplex PCR, and its TCRdb copy is limited to in-frame clones, with some not included. The sample holds about 46,000 clones, approximately 82% seen once. Sequences were obtained from peripheral blood. Every receptor here comes from a woman older than 75 with acute or convalescent COVID-19. Both conserved end residues are part of each CDR3. Fields, in order: J gene, V gene, D gene, clone size, CDR3 DNA, CDR3 protein. A D gene is named only where the DNA matches it firmly. Clone size is not always given. Where it is, it says once, few, many or a class for expanded clones.

>TRBJ1-2|TRBV6-4|TRBD1|once
TGTGCCAGCAGTGCGGACAGGTGGAACTATGGCTACACCTTC
CASSADRWNYGYTF
>TRBJ1-4|TRBV3-1/TRBV3-2|-|-
TGTGCCAGCAGCCTCCAGGGTGAAAAACTGTTTTTT
CASSLQGEKLFF
>TRBJ2-5|TRBV5-1|-|-
TGCGCCAGCAGCTCTGGGGGGGGCGGAGAGACCCAGTACTTC
CASSSGGGGETQYF
>TRBJ1-2|TRBV27|-|-
TGTGCCAGCAGTTTATCGTGGACAGCCTATGGCTACACCTTC
CASSLSWTAYGYTF
>TRBJ1-1|TRBV19|TRBD1|-
TGTGCCAGTACCATGCGGGACAGGCCAAACACTGAAGCTTTCTTT
CASTMRDRPNTEAFF
>TRBJ2-2|TRBV11-1|TRBD2|-
TGTGCCAGCAGCTTAGTTCCTAGCGGCTCCACCGGGGAGCTGTTTTTT
CASSLVPSGSTGELFF
>TRBJ2-5|TRBV9|-|once
TGTGCCAGCAGCGTAGGAAGCGTTGAAGAGACCCAGTACTTC
CASSVGSVEETQYF
>TRBJ1-1|TRBV6-5|-|once
TGTGCCACCACAGGGCCCGTGAACACTGAAGCTTTCTTT
CATTGPVNTEAFF
>TRBJ1-6|TRBV7-9|TRBD1|-
TGTGCCAGCAGCTTACCGGGACAGGGAACCCCCCTCCACTTT
CASSLPGQGTPLHF
>TRBJ1-5|TRBV5-6|-|-
TGTGCCAGCAGTACCCTGGACAGATTAAATCAGCCCCAGCATTTT
CASSTLDRLNQPQHF
>TRBJ1-4|TRBV18|TRBD1|-
TGTGCCAGCTCACCACCCGGGACAGGGTACAATGAAAAACTGTTTTTT
CASSPPGTGYNEKLFF
>TRBJ2-3|TRBV4-2|-|-
TGTGCCAGCAGCCAAGATTCACAGGCTATGACAGATACGCAGTATTTT
CASSQDSQAMTDTQYF
>TRBJ2-3|TRBV5-1|-|-
TGCGCCAGCATCCTAGGATTTGGCAGGGGTGGGACAGATACGCAGTATTTT
CASILGFGRGGTDTQYF
>TRBJ1-2|TRBV6-5|-|once
TGTGCCAGCAGTTATTCCAGGGGCGCTAACTATGGCTACACCTTC
CASSYSRGANYGYTF
>TRBJ1-2|TRBV7-6|TRBD1|-
TGTGCCAGCAGCCCGGGGGGAGGACAGGGAATCTATGGCTACACCTTC
CASSPGGGQGIYGYTF
>TRBJ2-7|TRBV5-1|-|-
TGCGCCAGCAGCACCCGCGAAGCGAGCTCCTACGAGCAGTACTTC
CASSTREASSYEQYF
>TRBJ1-1|TRBV4-1|TRBD1|-
TGCGCCAGCAGCCAAGCTGAGGCAGGGGGGTTATTTTGGAGGTCGGGCACTGAAGCTTTCTTT
CASSQAEAGGLFWRSGTEAFF
>TRBJ2-7|TRBV19|-|-
TGTGCCAGTACGAGGGCCTACGAGCAGTACTTC
CASTRAYEQYF
>TRBJ2-7|TRBV5-1|-|-
TGCGCCAGCAGCTTGGACCAGGGCCCCTACGAGCAGTACTTC
CASSLDQGPYEQYF
>TRBJ1-2|TRBV12-5|-|-
TGTGCTAGTGGTTTAACCGCGGATAATAACTATGGCTACACCTTC
CASGLTADNNYGYTF
>TRBJ1-1|TRBV2|TRBD1|-
TGTGCCAGCAAGGACAGGGGGCTCACTGAAGCTTTCTTT
CASKDRGLTEAFF
>TRBJ1-6|TRBV6-5|-|few
TGTGCCAGCAGGAGGTCCTATAATTCACCCCTCCACTTT
CASRRSYNSPLHF
>TRBJ2-2|TRBV27|-|-
TGTGCCAGCAGTTTCAATGGAGTCGCCGGGGAGCTGTTTTTT
CASSFNGVAGELFF
>TRBJ1-2|TRBV11-2|TRBD1|-
TGTGCCAGCAGCTTAGATCTAGGGACAGGACTGGATGGCTACACCTTC
CASSLDLGTGLDGYTF
>TRBJ1-2|TRBV6-6|-|-
TGTGCCAGCAGGTTGTCGGTGTCCCTCATTGACTATGGCTACACCTTC
CASRLSVSLIDYGYTF
>TRBJ2-5|TRBV7-6|TRBD2|few
TGTGCCAGCAGCCAAAACAGCGGGGCCCAAGAGACCCAGTACTTC
CASSQNSGAQETQYF
>TRBJ2-7|TRBV3-1/TRBV3-2|-|-
TGTGCCAGCAGCCAACCAGGGGACCCCTACGAGCAGTACTTC
CASSQPGDPYEQYF
>TRBJ1-2|TRBV30|-|once
TGTGCCTGGAGTGTATCGGGTGGCTACACCTTC
CAWSVSGGYTF
>TRBJ2-5|TRBV4-1|TRBD2|-
TGCGCCAGCAGCCAAGCTAGCGGGGGGTCGATTGGAGAGACCCAGTACTTC
CASSQASGGSIGETQYF
>TRBJ1-5|TRBV6-5|-|-
TGTGCCAGCCGTCAGAATAGCAATCAGCCCCAGCATTTT
CASRQNSNQPQHF
>TRBJ2-5|TRBV5-1|TRBD2|-
TGCGCCAGCAGCTTCACTAGCGGGGGGGCGTCTTCGGAGACCCAGTACTTC
CASSFTSGGASSETQYF
>TRBJ2-7|TRBV7-7|-|-
TGTGCTAGCAGCCATTTCGAGGGACTCAAGTCCTACGAGCAGTACTTC
CASSHFEGLKSYEQYF
>TRBJ1-1|TRBV2|TRBD1|-
TGTGCCAGCAGCGGACAGGGGGAGACTGAAGCTTTCTTT
CASSGQGETEAFF
>TRBJ1-5|TRBV7-3|TRBD1|-
TGTGCCAGCAGCTTACAGGGGGCGCGACAGCCCCAGCATTTT
CASSLQGARQPQHF
>TRBJ1-2|TRBV15|TRBD1|-
TGTGCCACCAGCCCGACAGGGGTGGAAGGCTACACCTTC
CATSPTGVEGYTF
>TRBJ2-7|TRBV18|TRBD1|-
TGTGCCAGCTCTCGGCAAGGACAGGGAACAGGGTACGAGCAGTACTTC
CASSRQGQGTGYEQYF
>TRBJ1-2|TRBV9|-|few
TGTGCCAGCAGGGGAGGAAGTGGCTACACCTTC
CASRGGSGYTF
>TRBJ1-1|TRBV25-1|-|-
TGTGCCAGCGGCCTGACAAAAGATGAAGCTTTCTTT
CASGLTKDEAFF
>TRBJ1-2|TRBV19|TRBD1|-
TGTGCCAGTAGTATTGAGGCGGGACAGGGTGTCTACCCGATACCGGCTAACTATGGCTACACCTTC
CASSIEAGQGVYPIPANYGYTF
>TRBJ2-3|TRBV5-1|TRBD2|once
TGCGCCAGCAGCTTGGATGGGGGGGATGGGAATACGCAGTATTTT
CASSLDGGDGNTQYF
>TRBJ1-1|TRBV19|TRBD1|-
TGTGCCAGCGGAACAGGGGGTGACACTGAAGCTTTCTTT
CASGTGGDTEAFF